This TCR beta chain was sequenced for a study of cytomegalovirus exposure and HLA in healthy donors. As regards this clone: Its matching antigen is unknown.

The study ran its PCR with 60 Vbeta and 13 Jbeta primers. Only in-frame clones appear in the TCRdb table, and some are missing; sequencing was by immunoSEQ multiplex PCR. Of under 200,000 clones in the sample, around three quarters are singletons; the top ten hold less than 2%. CDR3 length equals 17 residues. Trimming removed 2 bases at V and 9 bases at J, with 24 bases between. In germline, CDR1 is SGHTS, CDR2 YDEGEE. Findings and limits, study-wide: Clonal expansion was found to be greater in HLA-associated TCR beta chains than in equally common others in a later analysis. Overall, 164 TCR beta chains were annotated as cytomegalovirus-associated. Per a prior analysis, the majority of TCR beta V segments were productive roughly 87% or roughly 30% of the time. Among CMV-associated TCR beta chains, most appeared HLA-restricted in a later analysis.

The rearrangement joins TRBV5-8 to TRBJ2-1; weak D call: TRBD2 (6 bases). Sequencing was performed on PBMCs. This receptor was identified in a man aged 35-49 years in good health and CMV-seronegative. The CDR3 spells CASSFFPLTSQWSEQFF. In DNA form, the CDR3 reads TGTGCCAGCAGCTTTTTTCCCCTGACTAGTCAGTGGAGTGAGCAGTTCTTC.